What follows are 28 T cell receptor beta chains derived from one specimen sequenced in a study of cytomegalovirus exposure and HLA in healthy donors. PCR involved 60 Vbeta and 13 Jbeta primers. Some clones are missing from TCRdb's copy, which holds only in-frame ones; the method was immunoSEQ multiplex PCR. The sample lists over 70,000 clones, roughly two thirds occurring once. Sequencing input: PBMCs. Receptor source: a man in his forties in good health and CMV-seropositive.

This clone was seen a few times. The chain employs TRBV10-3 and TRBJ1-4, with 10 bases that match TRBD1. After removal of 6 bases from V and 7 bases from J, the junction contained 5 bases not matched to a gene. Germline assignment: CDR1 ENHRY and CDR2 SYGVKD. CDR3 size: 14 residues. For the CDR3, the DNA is TGTGCCATCAGGGATGGGACAGGGGCTGAAAAACTGTTTTTT. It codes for CAIRDGTGAEKLFF.

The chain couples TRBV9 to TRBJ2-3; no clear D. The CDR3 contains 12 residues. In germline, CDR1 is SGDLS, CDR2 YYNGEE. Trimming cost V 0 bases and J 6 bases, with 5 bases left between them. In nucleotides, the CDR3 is TGTGCCAGCAGCGTAGCAGGTGATACGCAGTATTTT. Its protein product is CASSVAGDTQYF.

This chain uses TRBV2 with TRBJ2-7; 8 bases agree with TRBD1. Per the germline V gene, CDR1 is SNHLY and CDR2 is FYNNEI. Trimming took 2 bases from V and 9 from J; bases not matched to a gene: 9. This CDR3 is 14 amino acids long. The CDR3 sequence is CASSEWGRGQGQYF. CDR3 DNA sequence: TGTGCCAGCAGTGAATGGGGCAGGGGGCAGGGGCAGTACTTC.

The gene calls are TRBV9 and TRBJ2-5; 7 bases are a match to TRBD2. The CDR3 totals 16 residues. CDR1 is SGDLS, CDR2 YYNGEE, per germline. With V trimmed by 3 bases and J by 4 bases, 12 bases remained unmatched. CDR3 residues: CASSALGGGVVETQYF. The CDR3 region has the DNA TGTGCCAGCAGCGCCTTGGGCGGGGGAGTTGTAGAGACCCAGTACTTC.

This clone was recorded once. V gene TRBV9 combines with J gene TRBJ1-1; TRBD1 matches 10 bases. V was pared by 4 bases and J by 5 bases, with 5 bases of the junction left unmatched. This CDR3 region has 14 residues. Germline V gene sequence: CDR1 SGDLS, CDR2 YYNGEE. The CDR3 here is CASSPGDRGTEAFF. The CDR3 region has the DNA TGTGCCAGCAGCCCGGGGGACAGGGGAACTGAAGCTTTCTTT.

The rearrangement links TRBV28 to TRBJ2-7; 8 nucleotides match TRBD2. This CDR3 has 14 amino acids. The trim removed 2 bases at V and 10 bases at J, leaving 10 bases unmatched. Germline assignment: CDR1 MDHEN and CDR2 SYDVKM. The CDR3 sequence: CASSLGSGNQGQYF. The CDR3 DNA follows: TGTGCCAGCAGTTTAGGTAGCGGGAACCAGGGACAGTACTTC.

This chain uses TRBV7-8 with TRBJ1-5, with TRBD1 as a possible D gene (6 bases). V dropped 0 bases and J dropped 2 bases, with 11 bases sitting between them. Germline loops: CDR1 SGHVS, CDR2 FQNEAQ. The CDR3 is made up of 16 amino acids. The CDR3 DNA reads TGTGCCAGCAGCTTAGCGCGGGGGCGAGGCAATCAGCCCCAGCATTTT. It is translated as CASSLARGRGNQPQHF.

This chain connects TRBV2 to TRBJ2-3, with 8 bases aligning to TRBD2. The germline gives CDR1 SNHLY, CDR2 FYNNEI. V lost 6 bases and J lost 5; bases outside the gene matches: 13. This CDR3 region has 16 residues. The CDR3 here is CASRPLKAGVGDTQYF. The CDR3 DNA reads TGTGCCAGCAGACCCCTTAAAGCGGGGGTGGGAGATACGCAGTATTTT.

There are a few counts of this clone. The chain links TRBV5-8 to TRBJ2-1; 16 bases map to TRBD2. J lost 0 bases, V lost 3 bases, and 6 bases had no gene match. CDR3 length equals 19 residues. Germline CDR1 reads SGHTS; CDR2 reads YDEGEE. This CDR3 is CASSSAGLAGGSSYNEQFF. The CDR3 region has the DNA TGTGCCAGCAGCTCGGCGGGACTAGCGGGAGGGAGCTCCTACAATGAGCAGTTCTTC.

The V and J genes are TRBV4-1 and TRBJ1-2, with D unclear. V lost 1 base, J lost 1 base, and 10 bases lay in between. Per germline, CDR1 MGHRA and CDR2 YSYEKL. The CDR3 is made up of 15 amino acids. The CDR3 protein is CASSQAVADNYGYTF. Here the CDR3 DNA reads TGCGCCAGCAGCCAAGCAGTGGCGGATAACTATGGCTACACCTTC.

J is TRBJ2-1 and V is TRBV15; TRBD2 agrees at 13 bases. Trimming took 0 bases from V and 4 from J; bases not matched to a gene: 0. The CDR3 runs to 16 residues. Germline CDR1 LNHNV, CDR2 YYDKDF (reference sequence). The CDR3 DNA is TGTGCCACCAGCAGAGAGACTAGCGGGGGGTACAATGAGCAGTTCTTC. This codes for CATSRETSGGYNEQFF. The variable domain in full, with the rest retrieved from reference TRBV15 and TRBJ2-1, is DAMVIQNPRYQVTQFGKPVTLSCSQTLNHNVMYWYQQKSSQAPKLLFHYYDKDFNNEADTPDNFQSRRPNTSFCFLDIRSPGLGDTAMYLCATSRETSGGYNEQFFGPGTRLTVL.

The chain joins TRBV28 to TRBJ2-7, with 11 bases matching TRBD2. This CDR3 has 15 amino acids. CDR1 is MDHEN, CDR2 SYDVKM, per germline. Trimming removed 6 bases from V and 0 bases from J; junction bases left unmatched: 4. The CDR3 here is CASRTTSGSSYEQYF. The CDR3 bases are TGTGCCAGCAGAACCACTAGCGGGAGCTCCTACGAGCAGTACTTC.

CDR3 nucleotide sequence: TGTGCCAGCAGCTCCGGGACAGTCGAAGCTTTCTTT. Encoded protein: CASSSGTVEAFF. The chain uses TRBV5-4 and TRBJ1-1; TRBD1 agrees at 7 bases. V lost 3 bases and J lost 8; bases outside the gene matches: 4. Germline CDR1 reads SGHNT; CDR2 reads YYREEE (reference sequence). The CDR3 has 12 residues.

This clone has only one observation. The DNA for the CDR3 is TGTGCCAGCAGTTCCGGGACAGGGAACACTGAAGCTTTCTTT. As protein: CASSSGTGNTEAFF. The V and J genes are TRBV6-5 and TRBJ1-1, with TRBD1 matching over 8 bases. Unmatched junction bases numbered 2, after V lost 4 bases and J lost 1 base. Per germline, CDR1 MNHEY and CDR2 SVGAGI. This CDR3 contains 14 residues.

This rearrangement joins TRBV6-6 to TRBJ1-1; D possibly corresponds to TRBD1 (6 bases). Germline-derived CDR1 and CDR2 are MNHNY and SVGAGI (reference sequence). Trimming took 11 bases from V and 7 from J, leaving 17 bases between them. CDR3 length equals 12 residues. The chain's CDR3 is CAAGTGRDEAFF. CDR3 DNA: TGTGCCGCAGGTACAGGGAGGGATGAAGCTTTCTTT.

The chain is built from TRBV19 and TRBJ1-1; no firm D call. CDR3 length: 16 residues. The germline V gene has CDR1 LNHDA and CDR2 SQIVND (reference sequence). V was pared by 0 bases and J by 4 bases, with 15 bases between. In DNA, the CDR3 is TGTGCCAGTAGTATAGATCCCCGCTCCCGGGGCACTGAAGCTTTCTTT. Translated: CASSIDPRSRGTEAFF.

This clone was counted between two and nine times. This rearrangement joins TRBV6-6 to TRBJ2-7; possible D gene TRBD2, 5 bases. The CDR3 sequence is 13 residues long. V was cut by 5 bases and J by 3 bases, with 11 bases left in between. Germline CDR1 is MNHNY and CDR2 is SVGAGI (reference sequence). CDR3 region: CASSKDYNYEQYF. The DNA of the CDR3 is TGTGCCAGCAGTAAAGACTACAACTACGAGCAGTACTTC.

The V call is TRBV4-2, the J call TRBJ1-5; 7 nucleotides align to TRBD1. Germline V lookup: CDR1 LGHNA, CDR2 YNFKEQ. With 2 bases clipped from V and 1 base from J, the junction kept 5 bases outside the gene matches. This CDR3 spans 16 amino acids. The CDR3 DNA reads TGTGCCAGCAGCCAAACACCGGGACAGAGCAATCAGCCCCAGCATTTT. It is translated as CASSQTPGQSNQPQHF.

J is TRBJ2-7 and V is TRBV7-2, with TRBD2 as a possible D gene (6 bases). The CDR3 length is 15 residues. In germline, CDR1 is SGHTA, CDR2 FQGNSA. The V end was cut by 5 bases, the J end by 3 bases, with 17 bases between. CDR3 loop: CASSIGTLSVYEQYF. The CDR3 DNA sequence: TGTGCCAGCAGCATAGGGACTCTCTCCGTCTACGAGCAGTACTTC.

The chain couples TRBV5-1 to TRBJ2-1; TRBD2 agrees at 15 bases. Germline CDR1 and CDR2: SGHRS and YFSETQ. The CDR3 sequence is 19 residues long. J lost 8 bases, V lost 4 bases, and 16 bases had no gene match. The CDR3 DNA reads TGCGCCAGCAGCCCGGGACTAGCGGGGGGCCCAGCCAGGCTTGATGAGCAGTTCTTC. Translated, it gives CASSPGLAGGPARLDEQFF.

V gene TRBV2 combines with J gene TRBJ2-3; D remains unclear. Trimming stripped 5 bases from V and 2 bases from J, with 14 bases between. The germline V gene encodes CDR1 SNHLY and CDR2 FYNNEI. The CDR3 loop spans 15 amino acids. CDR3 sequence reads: CASSSDEADTDTQYF. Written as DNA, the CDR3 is TGTGCCAGCAGTTCCGACGAGGCCGACACAGATACGCAGTATTTT. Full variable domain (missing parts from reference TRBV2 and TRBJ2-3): EPEVTQTPSHQVTQMGQEVILRCVPISNHLYFYWYRQILGQKVEFLVSFYNNEISEKSEIFDDQFSVERPDGSNFTLKIRSTKLEDSAMYFCASSSDEADTDTQYFGPGTRLTVL.

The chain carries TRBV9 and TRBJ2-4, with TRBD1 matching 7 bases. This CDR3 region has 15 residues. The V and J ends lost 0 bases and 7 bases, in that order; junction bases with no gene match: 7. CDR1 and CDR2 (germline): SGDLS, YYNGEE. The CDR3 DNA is TGTGCCAGCAGCGTAGGCCCCGAGGGGGCGAACATTCAGTACTTC. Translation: CASSVGPEGANIQYF.

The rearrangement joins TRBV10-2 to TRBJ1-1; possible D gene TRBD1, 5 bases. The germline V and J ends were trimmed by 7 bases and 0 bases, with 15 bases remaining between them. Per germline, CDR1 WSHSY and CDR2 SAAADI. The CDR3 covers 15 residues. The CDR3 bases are TGCGCCAGCATTCGACAGAGCAACATGAACACTGAAGCTTTCTTT. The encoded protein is CASIRQSNMNTEAFF.

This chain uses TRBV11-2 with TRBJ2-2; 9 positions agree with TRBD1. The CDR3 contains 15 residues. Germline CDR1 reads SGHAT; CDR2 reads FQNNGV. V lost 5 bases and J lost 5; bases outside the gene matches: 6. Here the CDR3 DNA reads TGTGCCAGCAGCCTCGGGACAGGGAAGACCGGGGAGCTGTTTTTT. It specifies CASSLGTGKTGELFF.

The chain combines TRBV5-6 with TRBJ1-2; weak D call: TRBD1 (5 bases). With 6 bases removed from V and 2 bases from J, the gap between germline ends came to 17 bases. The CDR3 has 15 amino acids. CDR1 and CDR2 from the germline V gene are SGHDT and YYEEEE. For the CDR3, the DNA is TGTGCCAGCATCCCAGGGCAGAAAGCGAACTATGGCTACACCTTC. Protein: CASIPGQKANYGYTF. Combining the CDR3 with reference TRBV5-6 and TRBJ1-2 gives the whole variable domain DAGVTQSPTHLIKTRGQQVTLRCSPKSGHDTVSWYQQALGQGPQFIFQYYEEEERQRGNFPDRFSGHQFPNYSSELNVNALLLGDSALYLCASIPGQKANYGYTFGSGTRLTVV.

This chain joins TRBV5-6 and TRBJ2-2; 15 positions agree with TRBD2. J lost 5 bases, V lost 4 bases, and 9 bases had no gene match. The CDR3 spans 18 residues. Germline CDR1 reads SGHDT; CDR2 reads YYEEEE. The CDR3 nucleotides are TGTGCCAGCAGCCAGGGACTAGCGGGAGGCCGTGGGACCGGGGAGCTGTTTTTT. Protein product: CASSQGLAGGRGTGELFF.

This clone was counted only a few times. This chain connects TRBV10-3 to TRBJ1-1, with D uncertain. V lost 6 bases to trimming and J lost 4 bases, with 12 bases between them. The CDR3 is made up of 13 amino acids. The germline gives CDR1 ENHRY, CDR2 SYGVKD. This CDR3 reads CAIRAGFGTEAFF. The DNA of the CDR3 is TGTGCCATCAGGGCCGGGTTTGGCACTGAAGCTTTCTTT.

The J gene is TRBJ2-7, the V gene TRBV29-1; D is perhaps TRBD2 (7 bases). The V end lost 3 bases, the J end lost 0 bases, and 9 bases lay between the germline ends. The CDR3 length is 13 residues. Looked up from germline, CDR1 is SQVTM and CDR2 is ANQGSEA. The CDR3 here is CSVEGGHSYEQYF. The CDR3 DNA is TGCAGCGTTGAGGGGGGGCACTCCTACGAGCAGTACTTC.